This T cell receptor (beta chain) came from a study of blood T cell repertoires in COVID-19. In the authors' workflow: Reference gene primer amplification in the assay estimated nucleated cell counts. Data came from immunoSEQ multiplex PCR; TCRdb stores just in-frame clones and leaves some out. That table supplies the V and J calls and clone size; D and trimming were determined from the DNA. The sample holds about 47,000 clones; about 63% are singletons and the top ten take about 8.1%. The receptor was isolated from a woman in her 70s with acute or convalescent COVID-19. The sequencing sample was made of peripheral blood.

The CDR3 sequence: CASSKAGQETQYF. The CDR3 nucleotides read TGTGCCAGTAGTAAAGCGGGACAAGAGACCCAGTACTTC. V and J are TRBV19 and TRBJ2-5; 7 bases agree with TRBD2. After removal of 4 bases from V and 2 bases from J, the junction contained 1 base not matched to a gene. Germline V gene sequence: CDR1 LNHDA, CDR2 SQIVND (reference sequence). The CDR3 contains 13 residues.